The 9 T cell receptor beta chains below all came from one sample that was sequenced in a study of T cell repertoires in cytomegalovirus infection. One entry per CDR3 protein, called by TCRdb with MiXCR from the reads. The sample includes about a million distinct CDR3 sequences, around a third seen only once; the top ten take around 15%. The antigens for these receptors are not known. The sample in question was cultured CD8+ T cells from PBMCs, obtained from culture after CMV antigen stimulation. The origin of the receptors is a human donor in good health (CMV status not recorded). Some clones in this sample may be carry-over from other donors' samples.

Ten or more counts support this clonotype. A clone one base away is much larger, so this may be a read error. The chain uses TRBV7-8 and TRBJ1-1; D gene unclear. The CDR3 consists of 12 residues. Trimming removed 2 bases at V and 4 bases at J, with 5 bases between. Per the germline V gene, CDR1 is SGHVS and CDR2 is FQNEAQ. CDR3 in DNA: TGTGCCAGCAGCTTAATTGGCACTGAAGCTTTCTTT. This sequence encodes CASSLIGTEAFF.

This clonotype was detected many times. The J gene is TRBJ1-2, the V gene TRBV7-2; D may be TRBD1 (5 bases). V was pared by 5 bases and J by 5 bases, with 18 bases between. Germline CDR1 reads SGHTA; CDR2 reads FQGNSA. CDR3 length: 15 residues. CDR3 DNA: TGTGCCAGCAGCGTCACTTTACAGGCGTTATATGGCTACACCTTC. Translated, it gives CASSVTLQALYGYTF.

This clonotype was counted between two and nine times. The genes are TRBV28 and TRBJ2-4, with D unclear. This CDR3 contains 14 residues. Per germline, CDR1 MDHEN and CDR2 SYDVKM. Trimming shortened V by 5 bases and J by 9 bases, and 17 bases separated the two germline ends. This chain's CDR3 is CASSGKDANGIQYF. For the CDR3, the DNA is TGTGCCAGCAGTGGAAAAGACGCCAACGGCATTCAGTACTTC.

This clonotype was seen a handful of times. The chain carries TRBV19 and TRBJ2-3, with 9 bases that match TRBD2. V trimming: 7 bases; J trimming: 2 bases; junction bases outside the gene matches: 4. The V gene's germline CDR1 is LNHDA and CDR2 SQIVND (reference sequence). CDR3 length: 14 amino acids. CDR3 protein: CASNSGRLTDTQYF. The CDR3, as DNA: TGTGCCAGTAACAGCGGGAGGCTCACAGATACGCAGTATTTT.

The rearrangement links TRBV6-2 or TRBV6-3 to TRBJ2-7, with D maybe TRBD2 (5 bases). Germline V gene sequence: CDR1 MNHEY, CDR2 SVGEGT. Trimming shortened V by 2 bases and J by 2 bases, and 10 bases separated the two germline ends. The CDR3 contains 14 residues. For the CDR3, the DNA is TGTGCCAGCAGTTACGCCGGGGTTGCCTACGAGCAGTACGTC. It encodes CASSYAGVAYEQYV.

This sequence joins TRBV7-6 and TRBJ1-1; D perhaps matches TRBD1 (5 bases). Looked up from germline, CDR1 is SGHVS and CDR2 is FNYEAQ. The CDR3 runs to 14 residues. Trimming cost V 4 bases and J 1 base, with 10 bases left between them. This CDR3 reads CASSSGDGNTEAFF. DNA of the CDR3: TGTGCCAGCAGCTCCGGGGACGGGAACACTGAAGCTTTCTTT.

This clonotype was counted only a few times. The chain employs TRBV7-3 and TRBJ1-4, with D unresolved. The CDR3 spans 14 residues. V was clipped by 5 bases and J by 6 bases, with 13 bases between them. In germline, CDR1 is SGHTA, CDR2 FQGTGA. The CDR3 region is CASSLWGSDEKLFF. CDR3 in DNA: TGTGCCAGCAGCCTATGGGGTAGTGATGAAAAACTGTTTTTT.

This clonotype was picked up a small number of times. J is TRBJ1-2 and V is TRBV12-3 or TRBV12-4; tentative D call: TRBD1 (5 bases). With 5 bases removed from V and 8 bases from J, the gap between germline ends came to 18 bases. The CDR3 runs to 14 residues. The CDR3 spells CASSPGWGGLGYTF. CDR3 in DNA: TGTGCCAGCAGTCCCGGGTGGGGGGGGTTGGGCTACACCTTC.

This clonotype came up many times. This chain links TRBV12-3 or TRBV12-4 with TRBJ2-5; TRBD2 is a possible D gene (6 bases). V was pared by 5 bases and J by 1 base, with 14 bases between. This CDR3 has 15 amino acids. In DNA, the CDR3 is TGTGCCAGCAGTGTGATAGGGAGGACCCAAGAGACCCAGTACTTC. Protein: CASSVIGRTQETQYF.